What follows are 17 T cell receptor beta chains derived from one specimen sequenced in a study of Ad26.COV2.S vaccination and SARS-CoV-2 variants (dated by TCRdb to the early 2020s). The sample's treatment or condition, from its label and the paper: around 19 received Ad26.COV2.S at low or high dose, single or two shots; 5 received placebo; per-sample allocation not given. For vaccine and placebo recipients, the sequenced repertoires came from samples collected on day 63 after the first injection. Library preparation was by the immunoSEQ multiplex PCR assay. TCRdb took over this immuneACCESS table, retaining in-frame rearrangements with V and J assigned. Such tables are incomplete; in checked studies, under half of the missing clones stem from an unresolved V gene, and the remainder is unexplained. The table for this sample lists around 240,000 clones; approximately 90% of them were counted only once. The top ten clones comprise 9.5% to 12% of the sample.

Material: peripheral blood, obtained in a trial of Ad26.COV2.S vaccine versus placebo. The receptors come from a person aged 18-60 years who received the Ad26.COV2.S COVID-19 vaccine or a placebo.

The chain is built from TRBV2 and TRBJ1-5, with unresolved D. The germline CDR1 and CDR2 sequences are SNHLY and FYNNEI. V shed 10 bases and J shed 2 bases, with 18 bases lying between them. The length of the CDR3 is 15 residues. This CDR3 reads CATKRPLIRNQPQHF. The CDR3 DNA sequence: TGTGCCACCAAAAGGCCACTAATCCGCAATCAGCCCCAGCATTTT. The full variable domain, its missing parts supplied by reference TRBV2 and TRBJ1-5, is EPEVTQTPSHQVTQMGQEVILRCVPISNHLYFYWYRQILGQKVEFLVSFYNNEISEKSEIFDDQFSVERPDGSNFTLKIRSTKLEDSAMYFCATKRPLIRNQPQHFGDGTRLSIL.

This sequence joins TRBV10-1 and TRBJ2-1; D is unclear. This CDR3 has 16 amino acids. Germline assignment: CDR1 WNHNN and CDR2 SYGVQD (reference sequence). Trimming pared 3 bases from V and 7 bases from J, leaving 19 bases between. The DNA for the CDR3 is TGCGCCAGCAGTGACGGTACGAACGAGGTGGATAATGAGCAGTTCTTC. Translation gives CASSDGTNEVDNEQFF.

The genes are TRBV19 and TRBJ2-3, with a weak D call TRBD2 (5 bases). This CDR3 region has 15 residues. Germline CDR1 is LNHDA and CDR2 is SQIVND (reference sequence). Trimming removed 3 bases at V and 2 bases at J, with 12 bases between. DNA of the CDR3: TGTGCCAGTAGTATGCAAGAGGGCCTCACAGATACGCAGTATTTT. Translated: CASSMQEGLTDTQYF.

V and J are TRBV7-9 and TRBJ2-7; D might be TRBD1 (6 bases). Germline loops: CDR1 SEHNR, CDR2 FQNEAQ (reference sequence). This CDR3 is built from 15 residues. Trimming pared 0 bases from V and 2 bases from J, leaving 11 bases between. Here the CDR3 DNA reads TGTGCCAGCAGCTTAGCCAACAGGGCCGCCTACGAGCAGTACTTC. It encodes CASSLANRAAYEQYF.

This chain joins TRBV7-2 and TRBJ2-1; no reliable D call. Looked up from germline, CDR1 is SGHTA and CDR2 is FQGNSA. This CDR3 region has 16 residues. V shed 7 bases and J shed 7 bases, with 23 bases lying between them. CDR3 residues: CASTPWAGGRMNEQFF. As DNA, the CDR3 is TGTGCCAGCACCCCTTGGGCAGGCGGCCGCATGAATGAGCAGTTCTTC.

This clone was counted only a few times. The genes are TRBV6-5 and TRBJ1-3; D might be TRBD1 (5 bases). Germline loops: CDR1 MNHEY, CDR2 SVGAGI. This CDR3 comprises 14 residues. The ends were cut back, 2 bases at V and 2 bases at J, with 7 bases in the middle. CDR3 amino acids: CASSYGDPGNTIYF. CDR3 nucleotide sequence: TGTGCCAGCAGTTACGGGGACCCTGGAAACACCATATATTTT.

This clone was counted a single time. J is TRBJ2-1 and V is TRBV19; TRBD2 matches 10 bases. Germline CDR1 and CDR2: LNHDA and SQIVND (reference sequence). With 6 bases clipped from V and 8 bases from J, the junction kept 10 bases outside the gene matches. This CDR3 has 15 amino acids. The CDR3: CASSDTSGTWDEQFF. In nucleotides, the CDR3 is TGTGCCAGTAGCGATACTAGCGGGACTTGGGATGAGCAGTTCTTC.

CDR3: CASSSGGGQETQYF. CDR3 nucleotides: TGTGCCAGCAGCAGCGGGGGGGGGCAAGAGACCCAGTACTTC. V gene TRBV3-1 (or the pseudogene TRBV3-2) combines with J gene TRBJ2-5; 10 nucleotides match TRBD2. Losses at the gene ends were 5 bases for V and 2 bases for J; bases not matched to a gene: 2. The CDR3 extends over 14 amino acids. The germline V gene encodes CDR1 LGHDT and CDR2 YNNKEL (reference sequence).

This clone was seen once. The J gene is TRBJ2-1, the V gene TRBV19; 7 bases match TRBD1. Germline values: CDR1 LNHDA, CDR2 SQIVND (reference sequence). The CDR3 is 19 amino acids. V shed 2 bases, J shed 6 bases, and the junction held 19 bases outside the gene matches. The CDR3 reads CASSITRGAFERGPNEQFF. Here the CDR3 DNA reads TGTGCCAGTAGTATAACCCGTGGAGCGTTCGAAAGGGGGCCCAATGAGCAGTTCTTC.

A single count supports this clone. V is TRBV19 and J is TRBJ2-1; tentatively, D is TRBD2 (6 bases). The CDR3 loop spans 17 amino acids. Looked up from germline, CDR1 is LNHDA and CDR2 is SQIVND (reference sequence). V gave up 0 bases and J gave up 1 base, with 13 bases separating them. CDR3 DNA: TGTGCCAGTAGTATAGACCGTGGGCGGGGTTCCTACAATGAGCAGTTCTTC. It encodes CASSIDRGRGSYNEQFF.

This rearrangement joins TRBV6-5 to TRBJ2-7; D may be TRBD1 (5 bases). The germline V gene encodes CDR1 MNHEY and CDR2 SVGAGI. V lost 6 bases and J lost 3, with 12 bases in between. CDR3 length: 13 amino acids. This CDR3 is CASRLQGNYEQYF. For the CDR3, the DNA is TGTGCCAGCAGACTGCAGGGTAACTACGAGCAGTACTTC.

The J gene is TRBJ2-5, the V gene TRBV7-2; TRBD2 aligns across 9 bases. The trim removed 1 base at V and 1 base at J, leaving 4 bases unmatched. Germline loops: CDR1 SGHTA, CDR2 FQGNSA. The CDR3 runs 16 residues. CDR3 region: CASSLDASGVQETQYF. For the CDR3, the DNA is TGTGCCAGCAGCTTAGACGCTAGCGGGGTCCAAGAGACCCAGTACTTC.

This chain connects TRBV7-6 to TRBJ2-1, with a weak D call TRBD2 (5 bases). In germline, CDR1 is SGHVS, CDR2 FNYEAQ. Trimming removed 4 bases at V and 0 bases at J, with 19 bases between. This CDR3 comprises 18 residues. The CDR3 region has the DNA TGTGCCAGCAGCTCGGACTCTTTCTCTCCTCCCTCCTACAATGAGCAGTTCTTC. It encodes CASSSDSFSPPSYNEQFF. Looking up the rest from reference TRBV7-6 and TRBJ2-1 gives the full variable domain: GAGVSQSPRYKVTKRGQDVALRCDPISGHVSLYWYRQALGQGPEFLTYFNYEAQQDKSGLPNDRFSAERPEGSISTLTIQRTEQRDSAMYRCASSSDSFSPPSYNEQFFGPGTRLTVL.

The J gene is TRBJ1-1, the V gene TRBV19; D is unclear. CDR3 size: 14 residues. Germline loops: CDR1 LNHDA, CDR2 SQIVND (reference sequence). Trimming took off 3 bases at V and 2 bases at J, with 10 bases between the two ends. The CDR3 DNA follows: TGTGCCAGTAGTATTGTCGGAGCAAACACTGAAGCTTTCTTT. Protein: CASSIVGANTEAFF. The full variable domain, completed using reference TRBV19 and TRBJ1-1, is DGGITQSPKYLFRKEGQNVTLSCEQNLNHDAMYWYRQDPGQGLRLIYYSQIVNDFQKGDIAEGYSVSREKKESFPLTVTSAQKNPTAFYLCASSIVGANTEAFFGQGTRLTVV.

The chain employs TRBV18 and TRBJ2-7; no reliable D call. CDR3 size: 15 residues. From germline, CDR1 is KGHSH and CDR2 LQKENI. Trimming took off 0 bases at V and 4 bases at J, with 13 bases between the two ends. The CDR3 loop reads CASSPPSVSGYEQYF. The CDR3 DNA reads as TGTGCCAGCTCACCACCCTCCGTAAGTGGGTACGAGCAGTACTTC.

This chain links TRBV6-5 with TRBJ2-7, with TRBD2 matching 15 bases. J lost 4 bases, V lost 4 bases, and 2 bases had no gene match. Germline V CDR1 and CDR2: MNHEY, SVGAGI. The CDR3 has 15 amino acids. For the CDR3, the DNA is TGTGCCAGCAGTTTCGGACTAGCGGGAGGGTACGAGCAGTACTTC. Translating it yields CASSFGLAGGYEQYF.

This clone was found once. This chain links TRBV7-9 with TRBJ2-1, with 7 bases aligning to TRBD2. The CDR3 loop spans 15 amino acids. Trimming at V came to 5 bases and at J to 2 bases, leaving 6 bases not matched to a gene. Per the germline V gene, CDR1 is SEHNR and CDR2 is FQNEAQ (reference sequence). The CDR3 DNA follows: TGTGCCAGCAGCCCCGGGGCGGGGGCCTACAATGAGCAGTTCTTC. Encoded protein: CASSPGAGAYNEQFF.